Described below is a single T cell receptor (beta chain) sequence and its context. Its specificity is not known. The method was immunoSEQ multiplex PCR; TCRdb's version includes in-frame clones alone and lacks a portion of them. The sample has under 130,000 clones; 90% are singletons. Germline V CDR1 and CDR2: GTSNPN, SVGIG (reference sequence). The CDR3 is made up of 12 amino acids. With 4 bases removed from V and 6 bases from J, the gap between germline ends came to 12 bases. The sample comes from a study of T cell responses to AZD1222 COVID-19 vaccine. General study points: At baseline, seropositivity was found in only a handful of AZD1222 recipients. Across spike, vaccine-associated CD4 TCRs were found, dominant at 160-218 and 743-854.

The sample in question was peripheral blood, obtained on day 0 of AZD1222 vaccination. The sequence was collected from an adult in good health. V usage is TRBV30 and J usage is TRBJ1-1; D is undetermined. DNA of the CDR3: TGTGCCTGGATTCCGGCTGGGGCTGAAGCTTTCTTT. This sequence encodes CAWIPAGAEAFF.